This T cell receptor beta chain appears in the sequencing data of a study of cytomegalovirus exposure and HLA in healthy donors. The PCR contained 60 Vbeta and 13 Jbeta primers. The protocol was immunoSEQ multiplex PCR, while the TCRdb copy is restricted to in-frame clones and leaves out a portion. The table has 90,000 to 120,000 clones, approximately 70% seen once. The CDR3 spans 11 residues. Germline V gives CDR1 DFQATT, CDR2 SNEGSKA (reference sequence). The chain links TRBV20-1 to TRBJ1-1; no reliable D call. The specimen sequenced was PBMCs. The TCR sequence derives from a woman in her late teens or twenties in good health and CMV-seropositive. CDR3 sequence reads: CNLRSEGEAFF. CDR3 nucleotide sequence: TGCAACCTCAGGTCTGAGGGTGAAGCTTTCTTT.